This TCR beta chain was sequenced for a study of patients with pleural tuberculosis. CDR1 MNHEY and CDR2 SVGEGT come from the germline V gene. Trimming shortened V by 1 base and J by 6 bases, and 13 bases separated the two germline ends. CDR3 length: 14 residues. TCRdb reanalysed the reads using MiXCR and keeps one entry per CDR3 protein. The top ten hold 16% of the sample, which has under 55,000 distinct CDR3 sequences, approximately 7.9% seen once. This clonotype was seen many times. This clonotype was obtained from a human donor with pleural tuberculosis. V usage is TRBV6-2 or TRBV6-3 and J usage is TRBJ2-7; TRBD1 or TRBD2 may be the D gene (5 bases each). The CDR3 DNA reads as TGTGCCAGCAGTTACTACCATGGGGGTAGCGAGCAGTACGTC. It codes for CASSYYHGGSEQYV.